The 23 T cell receptor beta chains reported below all come from one sample, sequenced in a study of T-cell reconstitution after alpha-beta-depleted transplantation in children. Unique molecular identifiers featured in how the TCRbeta library was prepared. MiXCR, run by TCRdb on the PCR reads, gives a single entry per CDR3 protein. The table shows approximately 270,000 distinct CDR3 sequences, with roughly a quarter occurring only once. Sample: PBMCs, mostly from graft donor cells, taken 360 days after TCRalphabeta/CD19-depleted stem cell transplant. The receptors were sampled from a female patient aged 2-9 years who had a stem cell transplant for congenital amegakaryocytic thrombocytopenia, so the T cells may come from the graft donor.

The V gene is TRBV28, the J gene TRBJ1-5, with TRBD1 as a possible D gene (5 bases). Germline values: CDR1 MDHEN, CDR2 SYDVKM. Deletions cut 4 bases from V and 7 bases from J, with 11 bases between. This CDR3 is 13 amino acids long. CDR3 in amino acids: CASSWMGEQPQHF. DNA of the CDR3: TGTGCCAGCAGTTGGATGGGGGAGCAGCCCCAGCATTTT. Together with reference TRBV28 and TRBJ1-5, the CDR3 gives the full variable domain: DVKVTQSSRYLVKRTGEKVFLECVQDMDHENMFWYRQDPGLGLRLIYFSYDVKMKEKGDIPEGYSVSREKKERFSLILESASTNQTSMYLCASSWMGEQPQHFGDGTRLSIL.

The rearrangement uses TRBV3-1 and TRBJ2-6, with 8 bases lining up with TRBD2. V dropped 4 bases and J dropped 0; count of bases not matched to a gene: 11. Germline CDR1 and CDR2: LGHDT and YNNKEL (reference sequence). This CDR3 is 19 amino acids long. The CDR3 nucleotides are TGTGCCAGCAGCCTAGGACTAGCCAGCCTCTACTCTGGGGCCAACGTCCTGACTTTC. Its translation: CASSLGLASLYSGANVLTF.

The chain is built from TRBV11-1 and TRBJ2-1, with 7 nucleotides matching TRBD2. CDR1 SGHAT and CDR2 FQDESV come from the germline V gene (reference sequence). CDR3 length equals 14 residues. Germline trimming cut 5 bases from V and 5 bases from J; bases unmatched to any gene: 6. CDR3 DNA: TGTGCCAGCAGCGTCCGACTAGCTAACAATGAGCAGTTCTTC. Translated, it gives CASSVRLANNEQFF.

This chain uses TRBV5-1 with TRBJ1-1; 7 positions match TRBD1. Per germline, CDR1 SGHRS and CDR2 YFSETQ. V shed 3 bases and J 7 bases; nucleotides not matched to a gene: 21. This CDR3 spans 18 amino acids. The CDR3 DNA follows: TGCGCCAGCAGCTGGTCACCTCCGGGACAGCGATACCCAATTGAAGCTTTCTTT. Translation: CASSWSPPGQRYPIEAFF.

The V gene is TRBV5-4, the J gene TRBJ1-1; TRBD1 aligns across 9 bases. Germline trimming cut 0 bases from V and 12 bases from J; bases unmatched to any gene: 9. The CDR3 extends over 14 amino acids. The germline V gene encodes CDR1 SGHNT and CDR2 YYREEE (reference sequence). The CDR3: CASSLGRDRVNSFF. The CDR3 DNA reads TGTGCCAGCAGCTTGGGGAGGGACAGGGTAAATTCTTTCTTT.

This clonotype was picked up a small number of times. The chain employs TRBV5-1 and TRBJ2-3; D is unresolved. The CDR3 is 15 amino acids. V was trimmed by 0 bases and J by 2 bases, leaving 10 bases between them. Germline V gene data show CDR1 as SGHRS and CDR2 as YFSETQ. The CDR3 nucleotides are TGCGCCAGCAGCTTGGTGGGCCGAGACACAGATACGCAGTATTTT. It is translated as CASSLVGRDTDTQYF.

J is TRBJ2-7 and V is TRBV11-1, with D perhaps TRBD1 (5 bases). The CDR3 is 15 amino acids. Deletions cut 4 bases from V and 2 bases from J, with 15 bases between. Germline V CDR1 and CDR2: SGHAT, FQDESV (reference sequence). DNA of the CDR3: TGTGCCAGCAGCTGGGGCAGTACCCTAACCTACGAGCAGTACTTC. Its translation is CASSWGSTLTYEQYF. The full variable domain, rest sourced from reference TRBV11-1 and TRBJ2-7, is EAEVAQSPRYKITEKSQAVAFWCDPISGHATLYWYRQILGQGPELLVQFQDESVVDDSQLPKDRFSAERLKGVDSTLKIQPAELGDSAMYLCASSWGSTLTYEQYFGPGTRLTVT.

This clonotype came up a few times. The chain's CDR3 is CASSLDVARGPTTSGNTIYF. The DNA of the CDR3 is TGCGCCAGCAGCTTGGATGTGGCTAGGGGGCCAACAACATCTGGAAACACCATATATTTT. The chain couples TRBV5-1 to TRBJ1-3; 7 bases agree with TRBD1. The CDR3 is made up of 20 amino acids. The junction had 16 bases not matched to a gene; V was cut back by 0 bases and J by 1 base. Germline V lookup: CDR1 SGHRS, CDR2 YFSETQ.

The table lists this clonotype with a few counts. The rearrangement uses TRBV2 and TRBJ2-6; D is possibly TRBD2 (5 bases). Trimming took 3 bases from V and 0 from J, leaving 12 bases between them. The germline gives CDR1 SNHLY, CDR2 FYNNEI. CDR3 length: 17 residues. The CDR3 loop is CASSEVRDNSGANVLTF. The DNA for the CDR3 is TGTGCCAGCAGTGAGGTCCGGGATAACTCTGGGGCCAACGTCCTGACTTTC.

This clonotype was seen only a few times. DNA of the CDR3: TGTGCCAGCAGCCTAATCGGAACAGGGGGCGTAGGCAATCAGCCCCAGCATTTT. Amino acids: CASSLIGTGGVGNQPQHF. The chain employs TRBV6-1 and TRBJ1-5; TRBD1 matches at 9 bases. In germline, CDR1 is MNHNS, CDR2 SASEGT. The junction had 14 bases not matched to a gene; V was cut back by 6 bases and J by 2 bases. CDR3 length: 18 amino acids.

The V and J genes are TRBV4-3 and TRBJ2-3, with D maybe TRBD1 (6 bases). Trimming left V 3 bases short and J 4 bases short, with 14 bases between. CDR3 size: 15 residues. The V gene's germline CDR1 is LGHNA and CDR2 YSLEER. The CDR3 is CASSQVSAGADTQYF. CDR3 coding DNA: TGCGCCAGCAGCCAGGTTTCAGCAGGGGCAGATACGCAGTATTTT.

CDR3 sequence (DNA): TGCGCCAGCAGTCATAAGCGGCTAGTCAACACAGATACGCAGTATTTT. Residues: CASSHKRLVNTDTQYF. The J gene is TRBJ2-3, the V gene TRBV23-1, with D tentatively TRBD2 (5 bases). TRBV23-1 is classed as an ORF, of uncertain function. This CDR3 is 16 amino acids long. V was cut by 3 bases and J by 2 bases, with 15 bases left in between.

This chain joins TRBV7-2 and TRBJ2-3; 8 bases fit TRBD2. With 5 bases clipped from V and 4 bases from J, the junction kept 11 bases outside the gene matches. The length of the CDR3 is 16 residues. Germline V gene data show CDR1 as SGHTA and CDR2 as FQGNSA. CDR3 loop: CASSRRSSGFADTQYF. The CDR3 DNA is TGTGCCAGCAGCCGCCGGTCTAGCGGGTTTGCAGATACGCAGTATTTT.

This clonotype occurred a few times. This sequence joins TRBV20-1 and TRBJ2-1, with 11 bases identical to TRBD2. The CDR3 consists of 14 residues. The V gene end was trimmed by 6 bases and the J gene end by 5 bases; junction bases not matched to a gene: 6. The germline V gene encodes CDR1 DFQATT and CDR2 SNEGSKA (reference sequence). CDR3 bases: TGCAGTGCAGAACCGGGACTAGCGGACAATGAGCAGTTCTTC. This encodes CSAEPGLADNEQFF.

The chain combines TRBV5-1 with TRBJ2-5; D is ambiguous. This CDR3 spans 13 amino acids. Germline lookup yields CDR1 SGHRS and CDR2 YFSETQ. V dropped 3 bases and J dropped 0 bases, with 6 bases sitting between them. The CDR3 spells CASSSTYQETQYF. CDR3 sequence (DNA): TGCGCCAGCAGCTCCACGTACCAAGAGACCCAGTACTTC.

This clonotype has only a few counts. The V gene is TRBV27, the J gene TRBJ2-3; D is possibly TRBD2 (6 bases). V was shortened by 1 base and J by 0 bases, with 14 bases between the two germline ends. Germline CDR1 MNHEY, CDR2 SMNVEV (reference sequence). The CDR3 sequence is 17 residues long. The CDR3 reads CASSLLAERASTDTQYF. CDR3 DNA sequence: TGTGCCAGCAGTTTATTAGCGGAGCGGGCGAGCACAGATACGCAGTATTTT.

The V and J genes are TRBV11-2 and TRBJ2-1; 10 positions agree with TRBD1. This CDR3 spans 18 amino acids. V gave up 1 base and J gave up 3 bases; unmatched junction bases: 9. Germline CDR1 and CDR2: SGHAT and FQNNGV. The chain's CDR3 is CASSLGQGAQPGYNEQFF. The CDR3 coding sequence is TGTGCCAGCAGCTTAGGACAGGGGGCTCAGCCGGGCTACAATGAGCAGTTCTTC.

J is TRBJ2-3 and V is TRBV29-1, with 11 bases lining up with TRBD2. The CDR3 extends over 16 amino acids. J lost 2 bases, V lost 2 bases, and 6 bases had no gene match. Germline CDR1 reads SQVTM; CDR2 reads ANQGSEA. Here the CDR3 DNA reads TGCAGCGTTGAAAAAGGGACTAGCGGAGACACAGATACGCAGTATTTT. This encodes CSVEKGTSGDTDTQYF.

The chain has TRBV5-8 and TRBJ2-6; 7 bases match TRBD1. V shed 5 bases and J 1 base; nucleotides not matched to a gene: 6. Germline loops: CDR1 SGHTS, CDR2 YDEGEE. This CDR3 comprises 16 residues. CDR3 in DNA: TGTGCCAGCAGTCCTGGGGACAGTTCTGGGGCCAACGTCCTGACTTTC. It encodes CASSPGDSSGANVLTF.

The J gene is TRBJ1-1, the V gene TRBV12-3 or TRBV12-4; D not certain. This CDR3 spans 13 amino acids. V gave up 7 bases and J gave up 6 bases, with 15 bases separating them. CDR3 region: CASNFMNTAEAFF. Here the CDR3 DNA reads TGTGCCAGCAATTTTATGAACACTGCTGAAGCTTTCTTT.

This clonotype was picked up a small number of times. The J gene is TRBJ1-1, the V gene TRBV4-1; D is undetermined. CDR1 and CDR2 (germline): MGHRA, YSYEKL. The CDR3 is 15 amino acids. The germline V and J ends were trimmed by 1 base and 5 bases, with 14 bases remaining between them. CDR3 residues: CASSQGRPGWTEAFF. For the CDR3, the DNA is TGCGCCAGCAGCCAAGGCCGACCTGGATGGACTGAAGCTTTCTTT.

The chain couples TRBV29-1 to TRBJ2-7, with 11 bases lining up with TRBD1. The CDR3 contains 14 residues. Looked up from germline, CDR1 is SQVTM and CDR2 is ANQGSEA. V gave up 6 bases and J gave up 4 bases; unmatched junction bases: 8. This CDR3 is CSVTKDRGRYEQYF. DNA of the CDR3: TGCAGCGTGACCAAGGACAGGGGGCGATACGAGCAGTACTTC.

The V call is TRBV5-4, the J call TRBJ2-5; 9 bases map to TRBD2. From germline, CDR1 is SGHNT and CDR2 YYREEE (reference sequence). The CDR3 totals 14 residues. The trim removed 4 bases at V and 5 bases at J, leaving 6 bases unmatched. CDR3: CASSQGLAGETQYF. The CDR3 nucleotides are TGTGCCAGCAGCCAGGGACTAGCCGGGGAGACCCAGTACTTC.